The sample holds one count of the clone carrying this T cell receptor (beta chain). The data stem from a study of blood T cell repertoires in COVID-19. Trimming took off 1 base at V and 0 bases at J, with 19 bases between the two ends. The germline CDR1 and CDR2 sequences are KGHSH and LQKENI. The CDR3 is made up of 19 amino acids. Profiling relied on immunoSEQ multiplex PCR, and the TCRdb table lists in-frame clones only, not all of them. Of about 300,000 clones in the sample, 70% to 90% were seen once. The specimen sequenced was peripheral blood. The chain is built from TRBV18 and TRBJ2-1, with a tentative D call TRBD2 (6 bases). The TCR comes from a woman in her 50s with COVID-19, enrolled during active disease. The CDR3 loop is CASSPLGLQIPSSYNEQFF. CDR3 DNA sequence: TGTGCCAGCTCACCACTGGGACTGCAAATCCCGAGCTCCTACAATGAGCAGTTCTTC.